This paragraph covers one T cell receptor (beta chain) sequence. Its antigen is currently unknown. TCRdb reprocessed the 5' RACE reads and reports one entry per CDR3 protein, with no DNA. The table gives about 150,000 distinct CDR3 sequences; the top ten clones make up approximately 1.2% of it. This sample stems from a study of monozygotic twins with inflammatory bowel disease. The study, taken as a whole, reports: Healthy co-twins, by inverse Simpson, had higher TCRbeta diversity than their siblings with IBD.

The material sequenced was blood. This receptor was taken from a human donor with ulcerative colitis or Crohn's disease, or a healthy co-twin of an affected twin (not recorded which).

CDR3 sequence reads: CASSYGLAGLNEQYF. J is TRBJ2-7 and V is TRBV6-5; with no DNA, the TCRdb D assignment of TRBD2 cannot be verified. CDR3 length: 15 amino acids. The germline V gene has CDR1 MNHEY and CDR2 SVGAGI.